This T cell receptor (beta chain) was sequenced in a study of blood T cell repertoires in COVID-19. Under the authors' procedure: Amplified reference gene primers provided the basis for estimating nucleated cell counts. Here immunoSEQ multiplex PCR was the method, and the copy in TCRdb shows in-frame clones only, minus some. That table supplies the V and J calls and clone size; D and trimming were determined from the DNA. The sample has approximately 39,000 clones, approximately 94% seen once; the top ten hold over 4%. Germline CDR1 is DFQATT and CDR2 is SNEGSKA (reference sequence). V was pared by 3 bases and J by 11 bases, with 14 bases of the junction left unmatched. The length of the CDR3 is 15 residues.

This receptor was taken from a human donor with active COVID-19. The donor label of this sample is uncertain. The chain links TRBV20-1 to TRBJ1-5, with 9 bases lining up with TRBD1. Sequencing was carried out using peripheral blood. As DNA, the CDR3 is TGCAGTGCTAGTCCTCCCGGGACAGGGACCCAGGCCCAGCATTTT. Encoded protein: CSASPPGTGTQAQHF.